This T cell receptor beta chain originates from a study of cytomegalovirus exposure and HLA in healthy donors. Losses at the gene ends were 6 bases for V and 0 bases for J; bases not matched to a gene: 9. The CDR3 spans 18 residues. Looked up from germline, CDR1 is KGHSH and CDR2 is LQKENI. Sequenced by immunoSEQ multiplex PCR; TCRdb stores in-frame clones only, minus some. The table lists 60,000 to 70,000 clones, approximately 92% of them singletons, with roughly 5.2% in the top ten. This clone was observed once. The sample taken for sequencing was PBMCs. The chain links TRBV18 to TRBJ1-5; 12 nucleotides line up with TRBD1. The TCR sequence derives from a man between 18 and 29 years old in good health and CMV-seropositive. The CDR3 coding sequence is TGTGCCAGCTCCGGAGGGACAGGGGGCGTAGGTAGCAATCAGCCCCAGCATTTT. Encoded protein: CASSGGTGGVGSNQPQHF.